There are a few counts of the clone carrying this T cell receptor beta chain. This sample is drawn from a study of T cells in Graves' hyperthyroidism and ophthalmopathy. RNA transcripts gave rise to amplified TCR beta CDR3 regions. RT-PCR in the first round (using the HTBI primer set) targeted the TCR CDR3. TCRdb reprocessed the multiplex PCR reads with MiXCR, giving one entry per CDR3 protein. This sample yields 600,000 to 650,000 distinct CDR3 sequences, of which around 15% are seen a single time; around 3.9% belongs to the top ten. This receptor was identified in a woman in her 30s with Graves' hyperthyroidism. Sequenced sample: blood.

This chain's CDR3 is CAWTRGLAGENEQFF. The CDR3 DNA is TGTGCCTGGACCCGGGGACTAGCGGGGGAGAATGAGCAGTTCTTC. The genes are TRBV30 and TRBJ2-1; the match to TRBD2 covers 14 bases. Germline trimming cut 4 bases from V and 7 bases from J; bases unmatched to any gene: 6. The CDR3 has 15 amino acids. Germline CDR1 GTSNPN, CDR2 SVGIG (reference sequence).